A single sample is the source of the 28 T cell receptor beta chains below, sequenced in a study of T cell responses to AZD1222 COVID-19 vaccine. Some clones are missing from TCRdb's copy, which holds only in-frame ones; the method was immunoSEQ multiplex PCR. This table has more than 150,000 clones, 94% appearing once. Sequenced material: peripheral blood, taken on day 0 of AZD1222 vaccination. The receptor source for this set is an adult in good health.

This clone has just one count. This chain connects TRBV9 to TRBJ1-1; 9 positions agree with TRBD1. Germline CDR1 SGDLS, CDR2 YYNGEE. V trimming: 5 bases; J trimming: 7 bases; junction bases outside the gene matches: 3. The CDR3 extends over 12 amino acids. CDR3 in DNA: TGTGCCAGCAGAGGGACAGGGAATGAAGCTTTCTTT. This sequence encodes CASRGTGNEAFF.

This chain links TRBV14 with TRBJ2-2; TRBD2 matches at 7 bases. Germline CDR1 SGHDN, CDR2 FVKESK. The V segment lost 4 bases and the J segment 3 bases; nucleotides outside the gene matches: 8. The CDR3 loop spans 16 amino acids. The DNA for the CDR3 is TGTGCCAGCAGCCCCTACAGGCTAGCGGACACCGGGGAGCTGTTTTTT. Encoded protein: CASSPYRLADTGELFF.

Only one count was recorded for this clone. J is TRBJ2-2 and V is TRBV5-8; D possibly corresponds to TRBD1 (6 bases). The length of the CDR3 is 14 residues. Germline V gene lookup returns CDR1 SGHTS and CDR2 YDEGEE. The V gene lost 7 bases and the J gene lost 1 base, with 11 bases spanning the gap. In nucleotides, the CDR3 is TGTGCCAGCGTGGGGGCAGTGAACACCGGGGAGCTGTTTTTT. Translating gives CASVGAVNTGELFF. Filled out from reference TRBV5-8 and TRBJ2-2, the complete variable domain reads EAGVTQSPTHLIKTRGQQATLRCSPISGHTSVYWYQQALGLGLQFLLWYDEGEERNRGNFPPRFSGRQFPNYSSELNVNALELEDSALYLCASVGAVNTGELFFGEGSRLTVL.

The J gene is TRBJ1-5, the V gene TRBV3-1 (or the pseudogene TRBV3-2); D gene unclear. There are 13 residues in the CDR3. With 4 bases removed from V and 9 bases from J, the gap between germline ends came to 13 bases. Looked up from germline, CDR1 is LGHDT and CDR2 is YNNKEL (reference sequence). The CDR3 DNA is TGTGCCAGCAGCCGTTCCCAAGGGTCGCCCCAGCATTTT. Translation: CASSRSQGSPQHF.

The chain recombines TRBV3-1 (or the pseudogene TRBV3-2) with TRBJ2-1, with 7 bases aligning to TRBD2. The V and J ends lost 3 bases and 4 bases, in that order; junction bases with no gene match: 3. Per germline, CDR1 LGHDT and CDR2 YNNKEL (reference sequence). The CDR3 is 14 amino acids. CDR3 nucleotide sequence: TGTGCCAGCAGCCAGCGGGAGTCGTACAATGAGCAGTTCTTC. Translating it yields CASSQRESYNEQFF.

This rearrangement joins TRBV4-2 to TRBJ1-2; 10 bases agree with TRBD1. Germline V gene data show CDR1 as LGHNA and CDR2 as YNFKEQ. Germline trimming cut 3 bases from V and 4 bases from J; bases unmatched to any gene: 2. The CDR3 sequence is 14 residues long. In DNA, the CDR3 is TGTGCCAGCAGCCATGGACAGGGGGTCTATGGCTACACCTTC. Protein product: CASSHGQGVYGYTF.

This chain links TRBV4-1 with TRBJ2-2, with D hard to call. Germline loops: CDR1 MGHRA, CDR2 YSYEKL. Trimming removed 1 base at V and 5 bases at J, with 2 bases between. The length of the CDR3 is 12 residues. The CDR3 coding sequence is TGCGCCAGCAGCCAAGTTACCGGGGAGCTGTTTTTT. Its protein is CASSQVTGELFF.

The rearrangement joins TRBV15 to TRBJ1-2; 7 positions agree with TRBD1. There are 13 residues in the CDR3. With 7 bases clipped from V and 2 bases from J, the junction kept 4 bases outside the gene matches. Germline V gene data show CDR1 as LNHNV and CDR2 as YYDKDF (reference sequence). CDR3 DNA sequence: TGTGCCACCACCGACAGGGCCAACTATGGCTACACCTTC. Protein product: CATTDRANYGYTF.

The chain employs TRBV27 and TRBJ2-7, with 11 bases matching TRBD2. The junction had 6 bases not matched to a gene; V was cut back by 5 bases and J by 0 bases. The germline CDR1 and CDR2 sequences are MNHEY and SMNVEV (reference sequence). The CDR3 has 16 residues. In DNA, the CDR3 is TGTGCCAGCAGTCCGAGACTAGCGGGGTTCTCCTACGAGCAGTACTTC. It specifies CASSPRLAGFSYEQYF.

The V gene is TRBV28, the J gene TRBJ1-1; D may be TRBD1 (6 bases). The CDR3 extends over 14 amino acids. The germline V gene has CDR1 MDHEN and CDR2 SYDVKM. V was cut by 1 base and J by 1 base, with 7 bases left in between. For the CDR3, the DNA is TGTGCCAGCAGTTTATCCAGGGGGAACACTGAAGCTTTCTTT. This codes for CASSLSRGNTEAFF.

This chain connects TRBV15 to TRBJ2-5; TRBD1 aligns across 7 bases. The CDR3 consists of 14 residues. Trimming cost V 1 base and J 1 base; bases outside gene matches: 0. The germline V gene encodes CDR1 LNHNV and CDR2 YYDKDF (reference sequence). CDR3 amino acids: CATSRGQGQETQYF. The DNA of the CDR3 is TGTGCCACCAGCAGAGGACAGGGCCAAGAGACCCAGTACTTC.

This chain joins TRBV28 and TRBJ1-1; 8 positions agree with TRBD1. There are 15 residues in the CDR3. With 6 bases clipped from V and 6 bases from J, the junction kept 12 bases outside the gene matches. Germline V gene lookup returns CDR1 MDHEN and CDR2 SYDVKM. The DNA for the CDR3 is TGTGCCAGCAGACAGGCCGGGACAGGAGGTCCTGAAGCTTTCTTT. Protein product: CASRQAGTGGPEAFF.

The V gene is TRBV28, the J gene TRBJ2-3; 7 nucleotides match TRBD2. CDR3 length: 14 amino acids. Germline V gives CDR1 MDHEN, CDR2 SYDVKM. V was pared by 8 bases and J by 1 base, with 6 bases of the junction left unmatched. The CDR3: CASATGGRTDTQYF. CDR3 coding DNA: TGTGCCAGCGCCACGGGAGGACGCACAGATACGCAGTATTTT.

V usage is TRBV7-2 and J usage is TRBJ2-7, with D unresolved. In germline, CDR1 is SGHTA, CDR2 FQGNSA. V lost 1 base, J lost 7 bases, and 8 bases lay in between. The CDR3 length is 12 residues. CDR3 amino acids: CASSLGLWEQYF. The DNA for the CDR3 is TGTGCCAGCAGCTTAGGTCTCTGGGAGCAGTACTTC.

The J gene is TRBJ1-1, the V gene TRBV28, with 10 nucleotides matching TRBD1. V gave up 5 bases and J gave up 1 base; unmatched junction bases: 4. Germline CDR1 reads MDHEN; CDR2 reads SYDVKM. The CDR3 covers 15 residues. The CDR3 nucleotides are TGTGCCAGCAGTCCTCGACAGGGGGCGAACACTGAAGCTTTCTTT. Its translation is CASSPRQGANTEAFF.

The chain has TRBV6-1 and TRBJ2-7; D possibly corresponds to TRBD2 (5 bases). From germline, CDR1 is MNHNS and CDR2 SASEGT. The CDR3 is 14 amino acids. The V end was cut by 2 bases, the J end by 9 bases, with 17 bases between. The CDR3 loop is CASSERGKTTRQYF. The CDR3 bases are TGTGCCAGCAGTGAACGAGGGAAGACTACGAGGCAGTACTTC.

The chain couples TRBV28 to TRBJ1-1, with a tentative D call TRBD1 (5 bases). Trimming left V 7 bases short and J 6 bases short, with 12 bases between. The V gene's germline CDR1 is MDHEN and CDR2 SYDVKM. The CDR3 runs to 12 residues. CDR3 loop: CASNQGYPEAFF. CDR3 DNA: TGTGCCAGCAATCAGGGATATCCTGAAGCTTTCTTT. Based on the CDR3 plus reference TRBV28 and TRBJ1-1, the full variable domain is DVKVTQSSRYLVKRTGEKVFLECVQDMDHENMFWYRQDPGLGLRLIYFSYDVKMKEKGDIPEGYSVSREKKERFSLILESASTNQTSMYLCASNQGYPEAFFGQGTRLTVV.

The chain uses TRBV19 and TRBJ1-5, with no clear D. V shed 7 bases and J shed 3 bases, with 13 bases lying between them. The CDR3 runs to 14 residues. CDR1 is LNHDA and CDR2 is SQIVND in the germline V gene (reference sequence). Here the CDR3 reads CASNTRSPNQPQHF. CDR3 coding DNA: TGTGCCAGTAATACACGTTCACCCAATCAGCCCCAGCATTTT.

The chain joins TRBV28 to TRBJ1-2; D call uncertain. Trimming left V 6 bases short and J 1 base short, with 15 bases between. CDR3 size: 15 residues. Germline CDR1 reads MDHEN; CDR2 reads SYDVKM. CDR3 DNA: TGTGCCAGCAGCAGCCCCCCGGCGCTTAACTATGGCTACACCTTC. It specifies CASSSPPALNYGYTF.

The chain combines TRBV5-8 with TRBJ1-1; the D gene is possibly TRBD1 (6 bases). Germline V gene data show CDR1 as SGHTS and CDR2 as YDEGEE. The V and J ends lost 4 bases and 11 bases respectively, with 12 bases between them. CDR3 length: 11 amino acids. The CDR3 sequence: CASSGGRVAFF. CDR3 in DNA: TGTGCCAGCAGCGGGGGCAGGGTCGCTTTCTTT.

The chain has TRBV7-9 and TRBJ1-4; D not certain. Germline V CDR1 and CDR2: SEHNR, FQNEAQ (reference sequence). The V end was cut by 5 bases, the J end by 6 bases, with 13 bases between. The CDR3 sequence is 14 residues long. The CDR3 reads CASSLGSLDEKLFF. CDR3 nucleotide sequence: TGTGCCAGCAGCCTAGGGTCCCTCGATGAAAAACTGTTTTTT.

The rearrangement uses TRBV5-1 and TRBJ1-2; TRBD1 might be the D (6 bases). Trimming cost V 4 bases and J 6 bases, with 16 bases left between them. CDR3 size: 14 residues. Germline CDR1 is SGHRS and CDR2 is YFSETQ. As DNA, the CDR3 is TGCGCCAGCAGCCAGGCAGCCGGGGGCCATGGCTACACCTTC. The encoded protein is CASSQAAGGHGYTF.

The genes are TRBV27 and TRBJ1-1; tentatively, D is TRBD1 (5 bases). The CDR3 is made up of 12 amino acids. CDR1 and CDR2 (germline): MNHEY, SMNVEV (reference sequence). The germline V and J ends were trimmed by 6 bases and 6 bases, with 11 bases remaining between them. The CDR3 region is CASSPSGSEAFF. The CDR3 nucleotides read TGTGCCAGCAGCCCATCAGGGTCTGAAGCTTTCTTT.

The chain joins TRBV27 to TRBJ2-3; 7 bases map to TRBD2. The CDR3 has 14 residues. J lost 2 bases, V lost 7 bases, and 6 bases had no gene match. Germline V gene sequence: CDR1 MNHEY, CDR2 SMNVEV (reference sequence). Written as DNA, the CDR3 is TGTGCCAGCACCTCAGGGAGGGTCACAGATACGCAGTATTTT. This encodes CASTSGRVTDTQYF.

The chain is built from TRBV10-1 and TRBJ1-2; D not certain. Trimming shortened V by 3 bases and J by 8 bases, and 13 bases separated the two germline ends. CDR3 length: 13 amino acids. Germline-derived CDR1 and CDR2 are WNHNN and SYGVQD (reference sequence). As DNA, the CDR3 is TGCGCCAGCAGTGAATCTCCTAATGGGGGCTACACCTTC. Translation: CASSESPNGGYTF.

The chain links TRBV28 to TRBJ2-7; 13 bases are a match to TRBD2. Germline trimming cut 6 bases from V and 4 bases from J; bases unmatched to any gene: 6. This CDR3 has 15 amino acids. CDR1 and CDR2 (germline): MDHEN, SYDVKM. The CDR3 DNA reads as TGTGCCAGCAGACGGACTAGCGGGAGAGATTACGAGCAGTACTTC. Protein: CASRRTSGRDYEQYF.

In its sample, this clone was seen a few times. This chain connects TRBV6-5 to TRBJ2-1; no firm D call. CDR3 length: 14 residues. Trimming left V 6 bases short and J 6 bases short, with 15 bases between. In germline, CDR1 is MNHEY, CDR2 SVGAGI. The CDR3 here is CASRPGFGINEQFF. Written as DNA, the CDR3 is TGTGCCAGCAGGCCAGGTTTCGGTATCAATGAGCAGTTCTTC.

The chain is built from TRBV28 and TRBJ1-3, with 8 bases aligning to TRBD1. This CDR3 is 15 amino acids long. V was clipped by 7 bases and J by 5 bases; unmatched bases: 10. Looked up from germline, CDR1 is MDHEN and CDR2 is SYDVKM. CDR3 in DNA: TGTGCCAGCAATCCCTCCGGGACAGGCCGAAACACCATATATTTT. Protein product: CASNPSGTGRNTIYF.